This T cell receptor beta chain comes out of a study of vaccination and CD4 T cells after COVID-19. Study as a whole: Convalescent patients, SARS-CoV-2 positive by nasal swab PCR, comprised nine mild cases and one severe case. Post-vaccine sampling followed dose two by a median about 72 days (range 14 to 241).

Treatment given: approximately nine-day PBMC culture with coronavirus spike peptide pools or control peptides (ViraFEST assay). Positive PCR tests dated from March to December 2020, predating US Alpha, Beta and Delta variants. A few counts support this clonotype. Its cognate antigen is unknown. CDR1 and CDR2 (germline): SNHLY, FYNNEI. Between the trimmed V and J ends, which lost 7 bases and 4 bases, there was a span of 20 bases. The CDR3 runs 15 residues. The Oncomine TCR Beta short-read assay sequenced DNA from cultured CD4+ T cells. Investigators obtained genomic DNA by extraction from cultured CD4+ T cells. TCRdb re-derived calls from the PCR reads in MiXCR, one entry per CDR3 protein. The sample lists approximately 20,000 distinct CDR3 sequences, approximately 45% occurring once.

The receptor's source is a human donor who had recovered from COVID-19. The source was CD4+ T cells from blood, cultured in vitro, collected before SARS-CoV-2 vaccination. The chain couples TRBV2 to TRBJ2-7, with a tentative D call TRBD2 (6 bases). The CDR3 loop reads CASKAEGRVGYEQYF. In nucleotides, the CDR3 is TGTGCCAGCAAGGCGGAGGGCAGGGTTGGGTACGAGCAGTACTTC.